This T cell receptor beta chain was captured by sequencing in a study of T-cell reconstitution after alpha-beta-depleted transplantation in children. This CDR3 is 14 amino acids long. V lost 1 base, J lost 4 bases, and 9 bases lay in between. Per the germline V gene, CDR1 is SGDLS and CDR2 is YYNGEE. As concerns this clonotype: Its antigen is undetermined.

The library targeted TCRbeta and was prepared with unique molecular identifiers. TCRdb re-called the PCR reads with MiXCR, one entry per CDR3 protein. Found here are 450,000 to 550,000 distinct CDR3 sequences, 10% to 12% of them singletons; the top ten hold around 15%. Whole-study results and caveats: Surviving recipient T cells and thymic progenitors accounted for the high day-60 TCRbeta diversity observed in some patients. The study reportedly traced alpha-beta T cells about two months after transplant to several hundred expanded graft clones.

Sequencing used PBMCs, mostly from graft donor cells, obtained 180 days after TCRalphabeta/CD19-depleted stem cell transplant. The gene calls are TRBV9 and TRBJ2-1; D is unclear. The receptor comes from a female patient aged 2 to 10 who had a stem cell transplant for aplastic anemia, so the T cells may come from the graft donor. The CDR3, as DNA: TGTGCCAGCAGCGTAACGCCCCATTACAATGAGCAGTTCTTC. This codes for CASSVTPHYNEQFF.